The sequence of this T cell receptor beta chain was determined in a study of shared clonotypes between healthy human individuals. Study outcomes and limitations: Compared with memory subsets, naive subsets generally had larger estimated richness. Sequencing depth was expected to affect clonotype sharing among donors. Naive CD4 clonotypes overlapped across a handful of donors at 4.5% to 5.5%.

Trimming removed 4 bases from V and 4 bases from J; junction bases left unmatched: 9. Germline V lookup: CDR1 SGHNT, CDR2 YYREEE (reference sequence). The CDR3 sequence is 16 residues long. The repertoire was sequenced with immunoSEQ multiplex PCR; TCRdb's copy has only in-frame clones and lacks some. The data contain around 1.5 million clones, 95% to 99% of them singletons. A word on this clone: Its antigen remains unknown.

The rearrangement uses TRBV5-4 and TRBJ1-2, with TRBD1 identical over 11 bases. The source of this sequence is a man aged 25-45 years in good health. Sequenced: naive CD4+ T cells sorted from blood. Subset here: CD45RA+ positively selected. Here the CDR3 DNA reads TGTGCCAGCAGCCCCAGGACAGGGGGCTCCCCCTATGGCTACACCTTC. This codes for CASSPRTGGSPYGYTF.